This T cell receptor beta chain stems from a study of T cell responses to AZD1222 COVID-19 vaccine. Here immunoSEQ multiplex PCR was the method, and the copy in TCRdb shows in-frame clones only, minus some. The table includes about 150,000 clones, almost 95% detected once. General study results and limits: Spike-specific TCR breadth and depth grew following two AZD1222 doses.

A remark on this clone: Its cognate antigen is unknown.

Germline loops: CDR1 GTSNPN, CDR2 SVGIG (reference sequence). Trimming took off 1 base at V and 8 bases at J, with 21 bases between the two ends. This CDR3 spans 17 amino acids. This TCR derives from an adult in good health. The specimen comprised peripheral blood, sampled on day 0 of AZD1222 vaccination. The J gene is TRBJ1-6, the V gene TRBV30; TRBD1 might be the D (6 bases). The CDR3 protein is CAWSGTRTVGRDSPLHF. CDR3 in DNA: TGTGCCTGGAGTGGAACCCGGACAGTCGGGCGGGATTCACCCCTCCACTTT.